The 20 T cell receptor beta chains below all came from one sample that was sequenced in a study of control samples from healthy donors and cancer patients. Repertoires were generated with immunoSEQ multiplex PCR, while TCRdb's copy carries only in-frame clones and drops some. The table has roughly 130,000 clones, about 94% seen once. Sequencing was carried out using PBMCs. These receptor sequences come from a man in his fifties or sixties with colorectal cancer.

This rearrangement joins TRBV27 to TRBJ2-1; TRBD1 agrees at 7 bases. V lost 5 bases, J lost 8 bases, and 3 bases stayed unmatched. The CDR3 spans 12 residues. Germline V gives CDR1 MNHEY, CDR2 SMNVEV (reference sequence). CDR3 residues: CASSQGTDEQFF. CDR3 in DNA: TGTGCCAGCAGTCAGGGGACAGATGAGCAGTTCTTC.

V and J are TRBV7-2 and TRBJ2-7; TRBD1 aligns across 9 bases. The J segment lost 7 bases and the V segment lost 1 base, leaving 8 bases of the junction unmatched. This CDR3 contains 15 residues. Per the germline V gene, CDR1 is SGHTA and CDR2 is FQGNSA. The CDR3 here is CASSLVGQGPWEQYF. CDR3 DNA sequence: TGTGCCAGCAGCTTAGTGGGACAGGGCCCTTGGGAGCAGTACTTC.

This chain joins TRBV10-3 and TRBJ1-1; D remains ambiguous. This CDR3 is 13 amino acids long. The ends were cut back, 2 bases at V and 3 bases at J, with 7 bases in the middle. The germline gives CDR1 ENHRY, CDR2 SYGVKD. Here the CDR3 reads CAISEIVDTEAFF. CDR3 sequence (DNA): TGTGCCATCAGTGAGATAGTCGACACTGAAGCTTTCTTT.

The rearrangement uses TRBV2 and TRBJ1-1; D not certain. Germline V CDR1 and CDR2: SNHLY, FYNNEI. V gave up 2 bases and J gave up 5 bases, with 6 bases separating them. The CDR3 covers 12 residues. The CDR3 bases are TGTGCCAGCAGTGAACCGGGGACTGAAGCTTTCTTT. Its protein product is CASSEPGTEAFF. The full variable domain, in which reference TRBV2 and TRBJ1-1 provide the parts outside the CDR3, is EPEVTQTPSHQVTQMGQEVILRCVPISNHLYFYWYRQILGQKVEFLVSFYNNEISEKSEIFDDQFSVERPDGSNFTLKIRSTKLEDSAMYFCASSEPGTEAFFGQGTRLTVV.

The chain couples TRBV15 to TRBJ1-4, with TRBD1 matching over 11 bases. The CDR3 has 17 residues. CDR1 and CDR2 (germline): LNHNV, YYDKDF (reference sequence). Unmatched junction bases numbered 3, after V lost 1 base and J lost 2 bases. The CDR3 loop reads CATSRGTGGGTNEKLFF. The CDR3 DNA follows: TGTGCCACCAGCAGAGGGACAGGGGGCGGCACTAATGAAAAACTGTTTTTT.

This chain connects TRBV9 to TRBJ1-3, with TRBD1 as a possible D gene (6 bases). The CDR3 contains 15 residues. Looked up from germline, CDR1 is SGDLS and CDR2 is YYNGEE. The germline V and J ends were trimmed by 4 bases and 0 bases, with 11 bases remaining between them. The CDR3 protein is CASSTRQDSGNTIYF. The CDR3 DNA is TGTGCCAGCAGCACACGACAGGACTCTGGAAACACCATATATTTT. Complete variable domain (other parts from reference TRBV9 and TRBJ1-3): DSGVTQTPKHLITATGQRVTLRCSPRSGDLSVYWYQQSLDQGLQFLIQYYNGEERAKGNILERFSAQQFPDLHSELNLSSLELGDSALYFCASSTRQDSGNTIYFGEGSWLTVV.

The chain joins TRBV7-2 to TRBJ2-5; 10 nucleotides align to TRBD2. V was pared by 5 bases and J by 5 bases, with 8 bases of the junction left unmatched. The CDR3 spans 15 residues. CDR1 and CDR2 from the germline V gene are SGHTA and FQGNSA. CDR3 in DNA: TGTGCCAGCAGCAGAGCGGGGGGGCCTAGGGAGACCCAGTACTTC. This translates into CASSRAGGPRETQYF.

The chain uses TRBV7-9 and TRBJ2-6, with 7 bases aligning to TRBD1. This CDR3 comprises 18 residues. Trimming at V came to 1 base and at J to 2 bases, leaving 8 bases not matched to a gene. Germline CDR1 is SEHNR and CDR2 is FQNEAQ (reference sequence). This chain's CDR3 is CASSLVAVQGAGANVLTF. The CDR3 nucleotides read TGTGCCAGCAGCTTAGTAGCAGTCCAGGGGGCTGGGGCCAACGTCCTGACTTTC.

The table lists this clone with a few counts. Here the CDR3 reads CASSQEGGDGYTF. CDR3 nucleotide sequence: TGCGCCAGCAGCCAAGAAGGGGGCGATGGCTACACCTTC. The V gene is TRBV4-3, the J gene TRBJ1-2, with 7 bases fitting TRBD1. Trimming at V came to 0 bases and at J to 6 bases, leaving 1 base not matched to a gene. This CDR3 comprises 13 residues. The V gene's germline CDR1 is LGHNA and CDR2 YSLEER.

V gene TRBV6-5 combines with J gene TRBJ2-7, with 7 bases identical to TRBD1. V gave up 8 bases and J gave up 0 bases; unmatched junction bases: 10. Looked up from germline, CDR1 is MNHEY and CDR2 is SVGAGI. The CDR3 has 15 amino acids. CDR3 sequence: CASSGTDKFSYEQYF. The CDR3 DNA is TGTGCCAGCTCAGGGACAGACAAATTCTCCTACGAGCAGTACTTC.

This clone was recorded only once. J is TRBJ2-3 and V is TRBV10-3; a weak D match, TRBD1 (5 bases). V lost 7 bases, J lost 1 base, and 6 bases lay in between. Per germline, CDR1 ENHRY and CDR2 SYGVKD. This CDR3 spans 12 amino acids. The CDR3 loop reads CAITRGTDTQYF. The CDR3 coding sequence is TGTGCCATCACCAGGGGCACAGATACGCAGTATTTT.

The V call is TRBV5-8, the J call TRBJ1-4; D remains ambiguous. The CDR3 sequence is 17 residues long. Germline lookup yields CDR1 SGHTS and CDR2 YDEGEE. V lost 1 base and J 0 bases, leaving 13 bases between the germline ends. CDR3 residues: CASSLKYGSSTNEKLFF. CDR3 in DNA: TGTGCCAGCAGCTTGAAATATGGGAGCTCAACTAATGAAAAACTGTTTTTT.

The chain carries TRBV30 and TRBJ2-6; D not certain. This CDR3 spans 14 amino acids. In germline, CDR1 is GTSNPN, CDR2 SVGIG (reference sequence). The V end lost 5 bases, the J end lost 0 bases, and 8 bases lay between the germline ends. CDR3: CAWSLPSGANVLTF. CDR3 nucleotide sequence: TGTGCCTGGTCCCTTCCCTCTGGGGCCAACGTCCTGACTTTC.

The J gene is TRBJ2-2, the V gene TRBV6-5; possible D gene TRBD2, 5 bases. This CDR3 has 14 amino acids. With 5 bases removed from V and 6 bases from J, the gap between germline ends came to 13 bases. Germline assignment: CDR1 MNHEY and CDR2 SVGAGI. The CDR3 protein is CASSTSSFPGELFF. Here the CDR3 DNA reads TGTGCCAGCAGTACATCTAGCTTCCCCGGGGAGCTGTTTTTT.

The rearrangement links TRBV19 to TRBJ2-5, with D perhaps given as TRBD1 or TRBD2 (5 bases each). There are 14 residues in the CDR3. Germline CDR1 reads LNHDA; CDR2 reads SQIVND (reference sequence). Trimming stripped 1 base from V and 5 bases from J, with 11 bases between. CDR3 in DNA: TGTGCCAGTAGTATAGGAGACGGGGCGGAGACCCAGTACTTC. Amino acids: CASSIGDGAETQYF.

This clone showed up just once. V is TRBV4-1 and J is TRBJ2-7; 14 nucleotides match TRBD2. CDR1 is MGHRA, CDR2 YSYEKL, per germline. The junction had 1 base not matched to a gene; V was cut back by 3 bases and J by 3 bases. This CDR3 region has 15 residues. Written as DNA, the CDR3 is TGCGCCAGCAGCCACGGACTAGCGGGGGGCTACGAGCAGTACTTC. It codes for CASSHGLAGGYEQYF.

CDR3 in amino acids: CASSLRDNLNTEAFF. The CDR3, as DNA: TGTGCCAGCAGCTTGAGGGACAACCTGAACACTGAAGCTTTCTTT. The genes are TRBV7-9 and TRBJ1-1, with D possibly TRBD1 on 6 matching bases. The CDR3 spans 15 residues. From germline, CDR1 is SEHNR and CDR2 FQNEAQ (reference sequence). The V and J ends lost 3 bases and 0 bases respectively, with 11 bases between them. Full variable domain (outside the CDR3, taken from reference TRBV7-9 and TRBJ1-1): DTGVSQNPRHKITKRGQNVTFRCDPISEHNRLYWYRQTLGQGPEFLTYFQNEAQLEKSRLLSDRFSAERPKGSFSTLEIQRTEQGDSAMYLCASSLRDNLNTEAFFGQGTRLTVV.

CDR3 in amino acids: CASSIAGQGTSYEQYF. Written as DNA, the CDR3 is TGTGCCAGTAGTATTGCTGGACAGGGGACCTCCTACGAGCAGTACTTC. The rearrangement links TRBV19 to TRBJ2-7; 9 bases match TRBD1. This CDR3 spans 16 amino acids. V lost 3 bases and J lost 0; bases outside the gene matches: 6. CDR1 is LNHDA and CDR2 is SQIVND in the germline V gene (reference sequence). Combining the CDR3 with reference TRBV19 and TRBJ2-7 gives the whole variable domain DGGITQSPKYLFRKEGQNVTLSCEQNLNHDAMYWYRQDPGQGLRLIYYSQIVNDFQKGDIAEGYSVSREKKESFPLTVTSAQKNPTAFYLCASSIAGQGTSYEQYFGPGTRLTVT.

The rearrangement joins TRBV5-6 to TRBJ2-7, with TRBD1 identical over 9 bases. This CDR3 comprises 14 residues. CDR1 is SGHDT, CDR2 YYEEEE, per germline. The trim removed 5 bases at V and 3 bases at J, leaving 6 bases unmatched. The CDR3 protein is CASRTGTGNYEQYF. CDR3 nucleotide sequence: TGTGCCAGCAGAACCGGGACAGGGAACTACGAGCAGTACTTC.

The V and J genes are TRBV5-1 and TRBJ2-5; D might be TRBD2 (7 bases). CDR3 size: 16 residues. V gave up 0 bases and J gave up 4 bases, with 16 bases separating them. The germline gives CDR1 SGHRS, CDR2 YFSETQ. The CDR3 is CASSLGSGGIGETQYF. DNA of the CDR3: TGCGCCAGCAGCTTGGGTTCGGGGGGCATAGGAGAGACCCAGTACTTC.